This entry lists 5 T cell receptor beta chains sequenced from one sample in a study of graft-versus-host responses after intestinal transplantation. No cognate antigen is known for these TCRs. Clones were sequenced by immunoSEQ multiplex PCR, and TCRdb holds only the in-frame ones, with some missing. Here the sample spans about 130,000 clones, 80% to 95% being singletons. Sequenced material: unstimulated CD4+ T cells sorted from spleen or lymph node cells, taken before intestinal transplant. These receptors all come from a human donor who received an intestinal transplant.

This clone was counted a single time. The rearrangement joins TRBV28 to TRBJ2-7, with 7 bases aligning to TRBD1. Germline trimming cut 3 bases from V and 0 bases from J; bases unmatched to any gene: 5. From germline, CDR1 is MDHEN and CDR2 SYDVKM. The CDR3 is made up of 15 amino acids. The CDR3 is CASSFPGQSSYEQYF. In DNA, the CDR3 is TGTGCCAGCAGTTTTCCGGGACAGAGCTCCTACGAGCAGTACTTC.

V is TRBV28 and J is TRBJ1-1, with D perhaps TRBD1 (6 bases). V shed 5 bases and J shed 1 base, with 23 bases lying between them. There are 18 residues in the CDR3. Germline V gene data show CDR1 as MDHEN and CDR2 as SYDVKM. The chain's CDR3 is CASSLGGTLWGKNTEAFF. CDR3 DNA: TGTGCCAGCAGTCTAGGGGGGACACTCTGGGGGAAGAACACTGAAGCTTTCTTT. Based on the CDR3 plus reference TRBV28 and TRBJ1-1, the full variable domain is DVKVTQSSRYLVKRTGEKVFLECVQDMDHENMFWYRQDPGLGLRLIYFSYDVKMKEKGDIPEGYSVSREKKERFSLILESASTNQTSMYLCASSLGGTLWGKNTEAFFGQGTRLTVV.

Written as DNA, the CDR3 is TGTGCCAGCAGTGATGGCCTAGCGGCTAGCACAGATACGCAGTATTTT. It yields the protein CASSDGLAASTDTQYF. The chain is built from TRBV25-1 and TRBJ2-3; 7 bases line up with TRBD2. V shed 3 bases, J shed 0 bases, and the junction held 6 bases outside the gene matches. CDR3 size: 16 residues. The germline V gene encodes CDR1 MGHDK and CDR2 SYGVNS.

A remark on this clone: The identical CDR3 is also encoded by other nucleotide sequences in the sample. The rearrangement joins TRBV7-3 to TRBJ2-7; no clear D gene. From germline, CDR1 is SGHTA and CDR2 FQGTGA. The CDR3 is 13 residues long. The V and J ends lost 1 base and 8 bases respectively, with 12 bases between them. CDR3 amino acids: CASSLKGISKQYF. The CDR3 bases are TGTGCCAGCAGCTTAAAGGGTATCTCCAAGCAGTACTTC.

CDR3 residues: CASSLNRADGETQYF. The CDR3 DNA is TGCGCCAGCAGCTTGAACAGGGCGGACGGAGAGACCCAGTACTTC. This sequence joins TRBV5-1 and TRBJ2-5; a possible D gene is TRBD1 (6 bases). Germline values: CDR1 SGHRS, CDR2 YFSETQ. Deletions cut 1 base from V and 4 bases from J, with 14 bases between. The CDR3 sequence is 15 residues long.